Listed here is a single T cell receptor (beta chain). Its cognate antigen is unknown. Sequencing was performed with immunoSEQ multiplex PCR; in TCRdb, only in-frame clones are kept and a portion is missing. The data contain 75,000 to 95,000 clones, about 88% of them seen just once; the ten biggest clones take up under 25%. The source of the sample is a study of T cell responses to AZD1222 COVID-19 vaccine. Study-wide results and limits: Unmutated variant regions reportedly attract nearly half of all spike-specific TCRs. In a largely white British group with more females than males, clonal diversity was possibly underestimated.

V was cut by 0 bases and J by 6 bases, with 9 bases left in between. The CDR3 is 13 residues long. Looked up from germline, CDR1 is SEHNR and CDR2 is FQNEAQ (reference sequence). The chain joins TRBV7-9 to TRBJ2-7, with D possibly called TRBD1 or TRBD2 (5 bases each). The TCR comes from an adult in good health. Sample: peripheral blood, taken on day 0 of AZD1222 vaccination. CDR3 region: CASSLAPGAEQYF. The CDR3 nucleotides are TGTGCCAGCAGCTTAGCCCCCGGGGCCGAGCAGTACTTC.